This TCR beta chain was documented in a study of blood T cell repertoires in COVID-19. As for the study in general: Some COVID-19 samples were acute and others convalescent; all came from the United States, Italy and Spain. PBMCs, B-cell-depleted T cells, or T cells were the source of the cDNA or gDNA that made up the material.

Participants' reported clinical history set cohort assignment. During the 2 weeks before they entered the study, exposed participants had met someone with a PCR-confirmed or clinician-diagnosed COVID-19 case. This table comes from immunoSEQ multiplex PCR, and its TCRdb copy is limited to in-frame clones, with some not included. This table holds around 330,000 clones, around 84% found once. V was trimmed by 8 bases and J by 8 bases, leaving 16 bases between them. This CDR3 region has 12 residues. Germline lookup yields CDR1 SQVTM and CDR2 ANQGSEA. The V gene is TRBV29-1, the J gene TRBJ2-1; D might be TRBD1 (6 bases). The receptor comes from a woman aged 25 to 39 who had been exposed to COVID-19. Material: PBMCs or T cells enriched from blood (not recorded which). For the CDR3, the DNA is TGCAGCCCCCGAGCAGGGGAACATGAGCAGTTCTTC. Translating it yields CSPRAGEHEQFF.